Presented here are 32 T cell receptor beta chains from one specimen sequenced in a study of blood T cell repertoires in COVID-19. TCRdb's copy holds only in-frame clones and misses some; the assay was immunoSEQ multiplex PCR. Of some 83,000 clones in the sample, roughly 87% are singletons; the top ten hold 2% to 3%. Input material: peripheral blood. These receptor sequences come from a man in his fifties with acute or convalescent COVID-19.

This chain joins TRBV4-2 and TRBJ2-5; 16 nucleotides line up with TRBD2. The CDR3 is made up of 19 amino acids. With 3 bases clipped from V and 4 bases from J, the junction kept 11 bases outside the gene matches. The germline CDR1 and CDR2 sequences are LGHNA and YNFKEQ. CDR3 in amino acids: CASSQAGTSGGALVETQYF. CDR3 sequence (DNA): TGTGCCAGCAGCCAGGCCGGGACTAGCGGGGGGGCCTTGGTAGAGACCCAGTACTTC.

This chain uses TRBV6-5 with TRBJ1-1; tentative D call: TRBD1 (6 bases). The ends were cut back, 8 bases at V and 0 bases at J, with 10 bases in the middle. The CDR3 extends over 13 amino acids. CDR1 is MNHEY, CDR2 SVGAGI, per germline. DNA of the CDR3: TGTGCCAGCTACAGGGTTGTGAACACTGAAGCTTTCTTT. This translates into CASYRVVNTEAFF.

This clone was recorded once. The V and J genes are TRBV5-5 and TRBJ2-3, with D tentatively TRBD1 (5 bases). The germline V gene encodes CDR1 SGHKS and CDR2 YYEKEE (reference sequence). The CDR3 spans 11 residues. The V end was cut by 4 bases, the J end by 5 bases, with 5 bases between. In nucleotides, the CDR3 is TGTGCCAGCAGCGGACAAGATACGCAGTATTTT. Residues: CASSGQDTQYF. The variable domain in full, completed from reference TRBV5-5 and TRBJ2-3, reads DAGVTQSPTHLIKTRGQQVTLRCSPISGHKSVSWYQQVLGQGPQFIFQYYEKEERGRGNFPDRFSARQFPNYSSELNVNALLLGDSALYLCASSGQDTQYFGPGTRLTVL.

In this sample, this clone turned up once. The rearrangement joins TRBV19 to TRBJ1-5; TRBD1 is a possible D gene (6 bases). V lost 11 bases and J lost 4, with 27 bases in between. CDR1 and CDR2 from the germline V gene are LNHDA and SQIVND (reference sequence). This CDR3 is built from 17 residues. The CDR3 coding sequence is TGTGCCTCCTCCCTCGTAGCCGGGGGGCGGGGGAATCAGCCCCAGCATTTT. Its protein is CASSLVAGGRGNQPQHF.

The chain combines TRBV7-8 with TRBJ2-2, with D unresolved. Germline V lookup: CDR1 SGHVS, CDR2 FQNEAQ. With 4 bases removed from V and 3 bases from J, the gap between germline ends came to 15 bases. This CDR3 comprises 16 residues. For the CDR3, the DNA is TGTGCCAGCAGCTCAAATCTGAAGAGTTACACCGGGGAGCTGTTTTTT. This gives the protein CASSSNLKSYTGELFF.

In DNA, the CDR3 is TGTGCCAGCAGCGTTTACAGGGGAATCAAGTATCAGCCCCAGCATTTT. This gives the protein CASSVYRGIKYQPQHF. This sequence joins TRBV7-8 and TRBJ1-5; TRBD1 aligns across 7 bases. Looked up from germline, CDR1 is SGHVS and CDR2 is FQNEAQ. V trimming: 5 bases; J trimming: 5 bases; junction bases outside the gene matches: 12. This CDR3 comprises 16 residues.

CDR3 bases: TGTGCCAGCAGCAAAAGGGATTCGGGGGGCCCCAGCTCTGGAAACACCATATATTTT. Protein: CASSKRDSGGPSSGNTIYF. The V call is TRBV21-1, the J call TRBJ1-3. TRBV21-1 has pseudogene status. The CDR3 totals 19 residues.

This clone was seen just once. The CDR3 bases are TGTGCCAGCAGCGCAGAGGAACAAGGCTACGAGCAGTACTTC. It translates to CASSAEEQGYEQYF. This chain connects TRBV2 to TRBJ2-7; D is ambiguous. The V end lost 6 bases, the J end lost 3 bases, and 15 bases lay between the germline ends. Per the germline V gene, CDR1 is SNHLY and CDR2 is FYNNEI. The CDR3 runs 14 residues.

In its sample, this clone was seen once. This rearrangement joins TRBV30 to TRBJ1-1, with D possibly being TRBD1 (5 bases). V was pared by 2 bases and J by 4 bases, with 11 bases between. The germline CDR1 and CDR2 sequences are GTSNPN and SVGIG (reference sequence). The CDR3 spans 13 residues. The CDR3 bases are TGTGCCTGGAGTCCCCTCCAGGGCACTGAAGCTTTCTTT. This translates into CAWSPLQGTEAFF.

The chain employs TRBV7-9 and TRBJ1-1; no clear D gene. Germline V lookup: CDR1 SEHNR, CDR2 FQNEAQ (reference sequence). The CDR3 has 16 residues. V gave up 1 base and J gave up 4 bases, with 16 bases separating them. The chain's CDR3 is CASSLGTEKKGTEAFF. CDR3 nucleotides: TGTGCCAGCAGCTTAGGAACAGAGAAGAAAGGCACTGAAGCTTTCTTT. The full variable domain, rest sourced from reference TRBV7-9 and TRBJ1-1, is DTGVSQNPRHKITKRGQNVTFRCDPISEHNRLYWYRQTLGQGPEFLTYFQNEAQLEKSRLLSDRFSAERPKGSFSTLEIQRTEQGDSAMYLCASSLGTEKKGTEAFFGQGTRLTVV.

The chain is built from TRBV7-9 and TRBJ2-3; 11 nucleotides line up with TRBD2. Trimming took 1 base from V and 4 from J; bases not matched to a gene: 1. CDR3 length: 15 amino acids. In germline, CDR1 is SEHNR, CDR2 FQNEAQ (reference sequence). The CDR3 region is CASSLGTSGPDTQYF. The CDR3 region has the DNA TGTGCCAGCAGCTTAGGGACTAGCGGGCCAGATACGCAGTATTTT.

V and J are TRBV30 and TRBJ1-4; weak D call: TRBD1 (5 bases). Germline CDR1 reads GTSNPN; CDR2 reads SVGIG (reference sequence). The CDR3 covers 15 residues. The V gene lost 0 bases and the J gene lost 0 bases, with 8 bases spanning the gap. CDR3 in DNA: TGTGCCTGGAGTGTGGGGGGAGCAACTAATGAAAAACTGTTTTTT. Its protein product is CAWSVGGATNEKLFF.

This clone was found once. This chain joins TRBV27 and TRBJ1-2, with TRBD1 matching over 8 bases. The V gene end was trimmed by 7 bases and the J gene end by 2 bases; junction bases not matched to a gene: 12. CDR1 is MNHEY, CDR2 SMNVEV, per germline (reference sequence). The CDR3 totals 16 residues. As DNA, the CDR3 is TGTGCCAGCACCACCCTTACCAGGGGGCTGAACTATGGCTACACCTTC. Its protein product is CASTTLTRGLNYGYTF.

This chain links TRBV3-1 (or the pseudogene TRBV3-2) with TRBJ1-1; maybe TRBD1 (6 bases). CDR3 size: 13 residues. Trimming cost V 4 bases and J 3 bases, with 9 bases left between them. Germline lookup yields CDR1 LGHDT and CDR2 YNNKEL (reference sequence). This CDR3 is CASSRTEHTEAFF. The CDR3 region has the DNA TGTGCCAGCAGCCGGACAGAGCACACTGAAGCTTTCTTT.

The chain recombines TRBV6-6 with TRBJ2-7; 9 nucleotides agree with TRBD1. Germline assignment: CDR1 MNHNY and CDR2 SVGAGI (reference sequence). After removal of 6 bases from V and 0 bases from J, the junction contained 6 bases not matched to a gene. CDR3 length: 15 amino acids. This CDR3 reads CASSSTGGSSYEQYV. The CDR3 bases are TGTGCCAGCAGCAGTACAGGGGGCTCCTCCTACGAGCAGTACGTC.

This chain joins TRBV19 and TRBJ1-2, with a possible D match to TRBD1 (6 bases). The CDR3 runs to 13 residues. The V end was cut by 5 bases, the J end by 6 bases, with 13 bases between. CDR1 LNHDA and CDR2 SQIVND come from the germline V gene (reference sequence). CDR3 in amino acids: CASSPQGGDGYTF. Here the CDR3 DNA reads TGTGCCAGTAGTCCCCAAGGGGGAGATGGCTACACCTTC.

This clone was picked up one time. V gene TRBV6-5 combines with J gene TRBJ1-2, with a possible D match to TRBD1 (6 bases). The CDR3 consists of 15 residues. Germline V gene lookup returns CDR1 MNHEY and CDR2 SVGAGI. The ends were cut back, 2 bases at V and 6 bases at J, with 16 bases in the middle. CDR3 amino acids: CASSYGGASWDGYTF. The DNA for the CDR3 is TGTGCCAGCAGTTACGGGGGGGCGTCCTGGGATGGCTACACCTTC.

This chain joins TRBV10-2 and TRBJ2-7; the match to TRBD2 covers 10 bases. Germline V CDR1 and CDR2: WSHSY, SAAADI. The V segment lost 0 bases and the J segment 7 bases; nucleotides outside the gene matches: 12. The CDR3 is 17 residues long. In nucleotides, the CDR3 is TGCGCCAGCAGTGAGTCTGGCGGCACTAGCGGGAAGGGAGAGCAGTACTTC. This translates into CASSESGGTSGKGEQYF.

The chain combines TRBV30 with TRBJ1-5; D ambiguous. Trimming pared 3 bases from V and 4 bases from J, leaving 10 bases between. The CDR3 has 13 amino acids. Germline V gene lookup returns CDR1 GTSNPN and CDR2 SVGIG (reference sequence). This CDR3 reads CAWSRQDNQPQHF. The CDR3 DNA follows: TGTGCCTGGAGCCGGCAGGATAATCAGCCCCAGCATTTT. Variable domain in full (rest from reference TRBV30 and TRBJ1-5): SQTIHQWPATLVQPVGSPLSLECTVEGTSNPNLYWYRQAAGRGLQLLFYSVGIGQISSEVPQNLSASRPQDRQFILSSKKLLLSDSGFYLCAWSRQDNQPQHFGDGTRLSIL.

This chain connects TRBV9 to TRBJ2-5; D may be TRBD1 (5 bases). The germline V gene has CDR1 SGDLS and CDR2 YYNGEE. The CDR3 runs 15 residues. V lost 0 bases, J lost 7 bases, and 16 bases lay in between. The CDR3 spells CASSVESGFWGTQYF. As DNA, the CDR3 is TGTGCCAGCAGCGTAGAATCAGGGTTCTGGGGGACCCAGTACTTC.

This clone was seen just once. The chain is built from TRBV18 and TRBJ1-1; D not resolved. Germline CDR1 is KGHSH and CDR2 is LQKENI. V lost 1 base, J lost 4 bases, and 16 bases lay in between. This CDR3 region has 16 residues. CDR3 sequence: CASSPQISAGVTEAFF. CDR3 sequence (DNA): TGTGCCAGCTCACCACAGATTTCCGCCGGAGTCACTGAAGCTTTCTTT.

This sequence joins TRBV7-6 and TRBJ2-7; 8 nucleotides match TRBD1. The V segment lost 3 bases and the J segment 2 bases; nucleotides outside the gene matches: 3. Germline V gene sequence: CDR1 SGHVS, CDR2 FNYEAQ. The CDR3 consists of 14 residues. CDR3 residues: CASSLTGAAYEQYF. CDR3 DNA: TGTGCCAGCAGCTTGACAGGGGCGGCCTACGAGCAGTACTTC. Combining the CDR3 with reference TRBV7-6 and TRBJ2-7 gives the whole variable domain GAGVSQSPRYKVTKRGQDVALRCDPISGHVSLYWYRQALGQGPEFLTYFNYEAQQDKSGLPNDRFSAERPEGSISTLTIQRTEQRDSAMYRCASSLTGAAYEQYFGPGTRLTVT.

The chain employs TRBV7-9 and TRBJ1-1; possibly TRBD1 for D (5 bases). Trimming cost V 0 bases and J 5 bases, with 10 bases left between them. Germline loops: CDR1 SEHNR, CDR2 FQNEAQ (reference sequence). There are 14 residues in the CDR3. The CDR3 sequence is CASSLALGGTEAFF. Here the CDR3 DNA reads TGTGCCAGCAGCTTAGCGTTGGGGGGTACTGAAGCTTTCTTT.

The V gene is TRBV3-1 (or the pseudogene TRBV3-2), the J gene TRBJ1-1; 9 nucleotides match TRBD1. The CDR3 is 13 residues long. Trimming at V came to 7 bases and at J to 5 bases, leaving 5 bases not matched to a gene. CDR1 is LGHDT and CDR2 is YNNKEL in the germline V gene (reference sequence). DNA of the CDR3: TGTGCCAGCACACGACAGGGGGGGACTGAAGCTTTCTTT. Amino acids: CASTRQGGTEAFF.

The chain carries TRBV27 and TRBJ2-1; 12 nucleotides agree with TRBD2. Germline CDR1 MNHEY, CDR2 SMNVEV (reference sequence). The V segment lost 5 bases and the J segment 8 bases; nucleotides outside the gene matches: 10. This CDR3 spans 16 amino acids. CDR3: CASSRKTSGSYDEQFF. DNA of the CDR3: TGTGCCAGCAGTCGTAAGACTAGCGGGAGTTACGATGAGCAGTTCTTC.

With respect to this clone: Within the sample, other DNA sequences also encode this same CDR3. V is TRBV6-1 and J is TRBJ1-1, with D unresolved. Between the trimmed V and J ends, which lost 3 bases and 0 bases, there was a span of 8 bases. The CDR3 covers 14 residues. Germline V gene sequence: CDR1 MNHNS, CDR2 SASEGT. The CDR3 loop is CASSEGLMNTEAFF. CDR3 sequence (DNA): TGTGCCAGCAGTGAGGGCCTCATGAACACTGAAGCTTTCTTT.

This chain joins TRBV5-4 and TRBJ2-7; the match to TRBD2 covers 13 bases. With 3 bases clipped from V and 4 bases from J, the junction kept 4 bases outside the gene matches. The germline V gene has CDR1 SGHNT and CDR2 YYREEE (reference sequence). The CDR3 has 15 amino acids. CDR3 residues: CASSSWTSGSYEQYF. CDR3 DNA: TGTGCCAGCAGCTCCTGGACTAGCGGGAGTTACGAGCAGTACTTC.

The chain carries TRBV11-2 and TRBJ2-1; 13 bases fit TRBD2. This CDR3 has 15 residues. The junction had 2 bases not matched to a gene; V was cut back by 2 bases and J by 7 bases. From germline, CDR1 is SGHAT and CDR2 FQNNGV. The CDR3 DNA reads as TGTGCCAGCAGCTTAACTAGCGGGGGGGCGAATGAGCAGTTCTTC. Its translation is CASSLTSGGANEQFF. Together with reference TRBV11-2 and TRBJ2-1, the CDR3 gives the full variable domain: EAGVAQSPRYKIIEKRQSVAFWCNPISGHATLYWYQQILGQGPKLLIQFQNNGVVDDSQLPKDRFSAERLKGVDSTLKIQPAKLEDSAVYLCASSLTSGGANEQFFGPGTRLTVL.

This rearrangement joins TRBV15 to TRBJ2-7, with unresolved D. This CDR3 spans 13 amino acids. Germline-derived CDR1 and CDR2 are LNHNV and YYDKDF (reference sequence). The V and J ends lost 0 bases and 4 bases respectively, with 7 bases between them. The CDR3, as DNA: TGTGCCACCAGCAGAGATCGAGGATACGAGCAGTACTTC. This encodes CATSRDRGYEQYF. The full variable domain, rest sourced from reference TRBV15 and TRBJ2-7, is DAMVIQNPRYQVTQFGKPVTLSCSQTLNHNVMYWYQQKSSQAPKLLFHYYDKDFNNEADTPDNFQSRRPNTSFCFLDIRSPGLGDTAMYLCATSRDRGYEQYFGPGTRLTVT.

The chain employs TRBV7-8 and TRBJ2-3, with 12 bases that match TRBD2. Losses at the gene ends were 5 bases for V and 4 bases for J; bases not matched to a gene: 4. Germline lookup yields CDR1 SGHVS and CDR2 FQNEAQ. The CDR3 sequence is 15 residues long. This CDR3 is CASSRLAGVSDTQYF. CDR3 DNA sequence: TGTGCCAGCAGCCGACTAGCGGGAGTATCAGATACGCAGTATTTT.

The CDR3 DNA follows: TGTGCTAGTGCCGTAGCGGGAGCGGGAAATGAGCAGTTCTTC. This encodes CASAVAGAGNEQFF. The gene calls are TRBV12-5 and TRBJ2-1, with 9 bases that match TRBD2. The CDR3 extends over 14 amino acids. V gave up 7 bases and J gave up 7 bases; unmatched junction bases: 8. The germline V gene has CDR1 LGHNT and CDR2 FRNRAP.

The J gene is TRBJ2-2, the V gene TRBV6-2 or TRBV6-3, with 7 bases matching TRBD1. V shed 5 bases and J 5 bases; nucleotides not matched to a gene: 2. CDR3 length: 13 residues. Per germline, CDR1 MNHEY and CDR2 SVGEGT. CDR3 amino acids: CASSTRGTGELFF. In DNA form, the CDR3 reads TGTGCCAGCAGTACCAGGGGGACCGGGGAGCTGTTTTTT.